This T cell receptor beta chain was captured by sequencing in a study of metastatic and nonmetastatic thyroid tumors. V lost 4 bases, J lost 5 bases, and 10 bases stayed unmatched. This CDR3 comprises 15 residues. Germline V gene lookup returns CDR1 SGHRS and CDR2 YFSETQ. This clone showed up many times. From the PCR reads, TCRdb re-called clones with MiXCR. The table shows under 45,000 clones, with 35% occurring only once. All patients were untreated before thyroid surgery. Sequenced material: tumor tissue. This clonotype originated in a female donor with papillary thyroid cancer or a benign thyroid nodule (not recorded which). Some clones in this sample may be carry-over from other donors' samples. The chain is built from TRBV5-1 and TRBJ1-2, with 8 positions matching TRBD1. Here the CDR3 reads CASSPGQGFGYGYTF. DNA of the CDR3: TGCGCCAGCAGCCCCGGACAGGGTTTCGGTTATGGCTACACCTTC.